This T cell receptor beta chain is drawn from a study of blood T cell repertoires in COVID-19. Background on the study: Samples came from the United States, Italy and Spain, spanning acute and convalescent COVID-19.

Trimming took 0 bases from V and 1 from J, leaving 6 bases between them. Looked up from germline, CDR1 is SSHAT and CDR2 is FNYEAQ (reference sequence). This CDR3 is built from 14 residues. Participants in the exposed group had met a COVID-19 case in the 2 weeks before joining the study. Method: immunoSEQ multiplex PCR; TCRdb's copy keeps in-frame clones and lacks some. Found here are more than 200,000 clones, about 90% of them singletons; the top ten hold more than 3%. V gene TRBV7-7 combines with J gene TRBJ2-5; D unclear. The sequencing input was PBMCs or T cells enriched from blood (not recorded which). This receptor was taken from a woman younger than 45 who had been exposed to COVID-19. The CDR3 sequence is CASSLAGSQETQYF. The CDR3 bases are TGTGCCAGCAGCTTAGCGGGCAGCCAAGAGACCCAGTACTTC.